The clone carrying this T cell receptor beta chain was recorded once. The entry originates in a study of blood T cell repertoires in COVID-19. About the study: Spain, Italy and the United States supplied samples that represented acute and convalescent COVID-19. In each case, the material was cDNA or gDNA derived from T cells, B-cell-depleted T cells, or PBMCs.

As originally analysed: Cell counts per sample came from amplifying reference gene primers. The repertoire was sequenced with immunoSEQ multiplex PCR; TCRdb's copy has only in-frame clones and lacks some. That table furnishes V, J and clone size, whereas the DNA furnished D and trimming. The sample shows about 120,000 clones, more than 80% of them seen only once. The germline V and J ends were trimmed by 0 bases and 5 bases, with 13 bases remaining between them. CDR3 length: 15 residues. In germline, CDR1 is SGHTA, CDR2 FQGTGA. Sequenced material: peripheral blood. The receptor's source is a man in his sixties or seventies with active or convalescent COVID-19. V gene TRBV7-3 combines with J gene TRBJ2-5; weak D call: TRBD2 (6 bases). CDR3 amino acids: CASSLTPSSGETQYF. CDR3 sequence (DNA): TGTGCCAGCAGCTTAACGCCGTCCAGCGGGGAGACCCAGTACTTC. Based on the CDR3 plus reference TRBV7-3 and TRBJ2-5, the full variable domain is GAGVSQTPSNKVTEKGKYVELRCDPISGHTALYWYRQSLGQGPEFLIYFQGTGAADDSGLPNDRFFAVRPEGSVSTLKIQRTERGDSAVYLCASSLTPSSGETQYFGPGTRLLVL.